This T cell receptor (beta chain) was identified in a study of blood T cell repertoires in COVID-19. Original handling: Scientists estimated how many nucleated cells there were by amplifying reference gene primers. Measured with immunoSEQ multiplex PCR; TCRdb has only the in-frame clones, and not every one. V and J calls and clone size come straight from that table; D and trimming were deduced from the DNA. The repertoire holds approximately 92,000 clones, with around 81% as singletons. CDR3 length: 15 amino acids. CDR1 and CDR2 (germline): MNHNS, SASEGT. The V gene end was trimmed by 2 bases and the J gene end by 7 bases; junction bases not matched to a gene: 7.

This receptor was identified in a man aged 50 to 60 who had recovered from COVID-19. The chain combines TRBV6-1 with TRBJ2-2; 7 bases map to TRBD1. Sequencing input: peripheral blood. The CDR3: CASSEQGVVNGELFF. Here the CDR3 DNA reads TGTGCCAGCAGTGAACAGGGGGTTGTAAACGGGGAGCTGTTTTTT.